This T cell receptor (beta chain) was sequenced in a study of a mutant IDH1 vaccine in newly diagnosed glioma. Notes on this clone: The antigen is unknown.

The protocol was immunoSEQ multiplex PCR, while the TCRdb copy is restricted to in-frame clones and leaves out a portion. The sample shows about 60,000 clones, about nine tenths of them seen only once. Specified time point: week 35, safety follow-up. In the vaccine, a single dose held 300 ug of the mutant IDH1 20-mer peptide, along with topical imiquimod. In weeks 1, 3, 5, 7, 11, 15, 19 and 23, patients were vaccinated. This CDR3 comprises 15 residues. V was trimmed by 3 bases and J by 0 bases, leaving 12 bases between them. In germline, CDR1 is LGHNA, CDR2 YSLEER. This chain links TRBV4-3 with TRBJ2-7; weak D call: TRBD2 (6 bases). The sequence came from a man aged 35 to 55 with glioma. Sequencing was performed on PBMCs, taken from a glioma patient whose treatment included an IDH1 peptide vaccine. The CDR3 DNA reads TGCGCCAGCAGCCACGAACCCGGGAGCTCCTACGAGCAGTACTTC. This gives the protein CASSHEPGSSYEQYF.